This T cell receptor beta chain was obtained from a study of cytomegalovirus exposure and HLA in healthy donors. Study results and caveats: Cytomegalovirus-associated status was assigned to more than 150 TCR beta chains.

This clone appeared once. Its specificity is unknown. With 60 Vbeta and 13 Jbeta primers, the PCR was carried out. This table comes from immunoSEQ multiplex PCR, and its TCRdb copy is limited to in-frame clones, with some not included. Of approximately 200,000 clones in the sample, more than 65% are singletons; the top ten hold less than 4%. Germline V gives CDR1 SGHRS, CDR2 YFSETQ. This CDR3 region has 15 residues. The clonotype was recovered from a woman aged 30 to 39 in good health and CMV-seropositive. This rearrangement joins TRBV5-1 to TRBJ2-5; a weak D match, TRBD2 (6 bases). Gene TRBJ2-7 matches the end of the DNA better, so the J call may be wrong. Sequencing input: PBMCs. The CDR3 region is CASSLGWGVNYEQYF. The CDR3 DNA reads TGCGCCAGCAGCTTGGGGTGGGGGGTTAACTACGAGCAGTACTTC.